The following is a TCR beta chain sequence with its context. As yet, its antigen is unknown. This record comes from a study of CD8 T cells in ankylosing spondylitis. By quantitative 5'-RACE with molecular barcodes, the TCR beta libraries were made. From the 5' RACE reads, TCRdb called clonotypes with MiXCR, one entry per CDR3 protein. The data show more than 250,000 distinct CDR3 sequences, around a tenth seen once. Findings of the study overall: A TCR beta motif of 8 or 9 highly homologous variants appeared characteristic of ankylosing spondylitis blood. Significant enrichment of disease-linked clones was reportedly seen in matched ankylosing spondylitis synovial fluid.

The CDR3 totals 15 residues. Trimming cost V 0 bases and J 1 base, with 10 bases left between them. The germline CDR1 and CDR2 sequences are SGHKS and YYEKEE (reference sequence). This TCR came from a female donor with ankylosing spondylitis or in good health (not recorded which). Material for sequencing was blood, either unsorted or a sorted T cell fraction (not recorded which). J is TRBJ1-1 and V is TRBV5-5; D remains ambiguous. The CDR3 spells CASSLDRRRNTEAFF. The CDR3 bases are TGTGCCAGCAGCTTGGATCGTAGGAGGAACACTGAAGCTTTCTTT.